This TCR beta chain was captured in a study of response to subunit inactivated influenza vaccine. Each CDR3 protein gets one entry after TCRdb re-called the RT-PCR reads with MiXCR. Altogether approximately 500,000 distinct CDR3 sequences are present, approximately 20% being singletons, with the ten largest covering around 2.8%. These data also formed part of another study, on T cells expressing NK-cell markers. From that second work: 5'RACE template switching built TCR beta cDNA with unique molecular identifiers. Sorting of alpha-beta TCR T cells alone was achieved in several experiments with an anti-gamma-delta TCR antibody.

The sequences come from CD4+ T cells sorted from PBMCs, collected 12 days after vaccination. The sequence was obtained from a man aged 50 to 60 who received an inactivated influenza vaccine.

CDR3 nucleotide sequence: TGTGCCATCAGGGACTGGAGGCGGGGGCCGACCCACGAGCAGTACTTC. It codes for CAIRDWRRGPTHEQYF. The chain uses TRBV10-3 and TRBJ2-7; tentative D call: TRBD2 (7 bases). Germline loops: CDR1 ENHRY, CDR2 SYGVKD. Trimming left V 6 bases short and J 5 bases short, with 23 bases between. The CDR3 contains 16 residues.